This TCR beta chain was sequenced for a study of patients and donors after allogeneic stem cell transplantation. In this sample, this clonotype turned up a few times. TCRdb itself ran the RT-PCR reads through MiXCR, one entry per CDR3 protein. The data show about a million distinct CDR3 sequences, with more than 15% seen just once and 5% to 7.5% held by the top ten. This CDR3 spans 14 amino acids. The germline V gene encodes CDR1 SGHDN and CDR2 FVKESK. The V end lost 4 bases, the J end lost 0 bases, and 9 bases lay between the germline ends. The V and J genes are TRBV14 and TRBJ1-2, with D hard to call. Sequenced sample: blood, either unsorted or a sorted T cell fraction (not recorded which). The sequence was collected from a human donor who was either an allogeneic HSCT recipient or a stem cell or donor lymphocyte infusion donor (not recorded which). It is not recorded whose cells these are; they may come from a transplant donor. The CDR3 is CASSPIPANYGYTF. CDR3 sequence (DNA): TGTGCCAGCAGCCCGATTCCAGCTAACTATGGCTACACCTTC.